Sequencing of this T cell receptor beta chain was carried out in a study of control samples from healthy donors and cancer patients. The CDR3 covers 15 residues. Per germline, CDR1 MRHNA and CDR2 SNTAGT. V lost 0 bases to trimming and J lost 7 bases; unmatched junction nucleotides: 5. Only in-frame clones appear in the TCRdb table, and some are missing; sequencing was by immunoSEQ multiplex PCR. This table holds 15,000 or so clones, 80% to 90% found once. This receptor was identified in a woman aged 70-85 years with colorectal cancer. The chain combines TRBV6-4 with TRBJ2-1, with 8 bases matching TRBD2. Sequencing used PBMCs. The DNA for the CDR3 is TGTGCCAGCAGTGACTCATTAGCGGGATTTAATGAGCAGTTCTTC. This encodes CASSDSLAGFNEQFF.